These 5 T cell receptor beta chains share one sample of origin, sequenced in a study of T-cell reconstitution after alpha-beta-depleted transplantation in children. Unique molecular identifiers were built into the TCRbeta library. TCRdb reprocessed the PCR reads with MiXCR, giving one entry per CDR3 protein. The sample has about 640,000 distinct CDR3 sequences; around 17% are singletons. Sample: PBMCs from the stem cell graft donor, taken from the stem cell graft. The receptors were sampled from a human donor who donated a stem cell graft to a child with acute myeloid leukemia.

This clonotype was observed at least ten times. This chain connects TRBV6-1 to TRBJ2-2; D may correspond to TRBD1 or TRBD2 (6 bases each). The germline V and J ends were trimmed by 3 bases and 4 bases, with 9 bases remaining between them. In germline, CDR1 is MNHNS, CDR2 SASEGT. The CDR3 is 14 residues long. The CDR3: CASSDRGGTGELFF. The CDR3 DNA reads as TGTGCCAGCAGTGACAGGGGAGGCACCGGGGAGCTGTTTTTT.

The gene calls are TRBV12-3 or TRBV12-4 and TRBJ1-2; maybe TRBD1 (5 bases). Between the trimmed V and J ends, which lost 7 bases and 3 bases, there was a span of 21 bases. The CDR3 runs 16 residues. CDR3 amino acids: CASTPARWGGDYGYTF. The CDR3 nucleotides read TGTGCCAGCACTCCCGCGAGGTGGGGCGGCGACTATGGCTACACCTTC.

In this sample, this clonotype turned up a few times. The chain couples TRBV20-1 to TRBJ2-1; D gene uncertain. The CDR3 extends over 15 amino acids. Germline CDR1 is DFQATT and CDR2 is SNEGSKA (reference sequence). The V and J ends lost 0 bases and 4 bases respectively, with 13 bases between them. CDR3 nucleotides: TGCAGTGCTAGAGAGATCATGGCCCTTTACAATGAGCAGTTCTTC. Its translation: CSAREIMALYNEQFF.

This clonotype was observed many times. The V call is TRBV20-1, the J call TRBJ2-1, with a tentative D call TRBD2 (6 bases). CDR1 is DFQATT, CDR2 SNEGSKA, per germline (reference sequence). The CDR3 covers 15 residues. The germline V and J ends were trimmed by 3 bases and 3 bases, with 15 bases remaining between them. This CDR3 reads CSARGPGLLYNEQFF. The CDR3 DNA sequence: TGCAGTGCTAGGGGCCCGGGACTCCTCTACAATGAGCAGTTCTTC.

The table lists this clonotype with many counts. V and J are TRBV10-3 and TRBJ2-3, with 8 bases aligning to TRBD1. CDR1 is ENHRY and CDR2 is SYGVKD in the germline V gene. The ends lost 5 bases at V and 8 bases at J; junction bases unmatched: 6. The CDR3 covers 13 residues. CDR3 sequence reads: CAISKGQEGTQYF. CDR3 in DNA: TGTGCCATCAGTAAGGGACAGGAGGGTACGCAGTATTTT.